Following are 4 T cell receptor beta chains from one sample sequenced in a study of early T cells in non-severe SARS-CoV-2 infection. From the 5' RACE reads, TCRdb called clonotypes with MiXCR, one entry per CDR3 protein. In the table there are 70,000 to 85,000 distinct CDR3 sequences, roughly 12% of which are singletons. This specimen was whole blood, taken at baseline. The origin of the receptors is an adult who was a healthcare worker with PCR-confirmed SARS-CoV-2 infection or an uninfected control (not recorded which). The donor label of this sample is uncertain.

This chain connects TRBV18 to TRBJ1-1; D uncertain. The germline V gene encodes CDR1 KGHSH and CDR2 LQKENI. The CDR3 extends over 13 amino acids. Trimming cost V 3 bases and J 0 bases, with 5 bases left between them. CDR3 sequence (DNA): TGTGCCAGCTCACCGTTACTGAACACTGAAGCTTTCTTT. Its protein is CASSPLLNTEAFF.

The J gene is TRBJ2-3, the V gene TRBV7-6, with TRBD2 as a possible D gene (6 bases). With 10 bases removed from V and 3 bases from J, the gap between germline ends came to 20 bases. Germline V gene lookup returns CDR1 SGHVS and CDR2 FNYEAQ. This CDR3 is 15 amino acids long. The chain's CDR3 is CATSPMAGRTDTQYF. The CDR3 DNA follows: TGTGCCACCTCCCCCATGGCGGGAAGAACAGATACGCAGTATTTT.

The V call is TRBV11-2, the J call TRBJ2-3, with unresolved D. The V and J ends lost 5 bases and 5 bases respectively, with 8 bases between them. The germline CDR1 and CDR2 sequences are SGHAT and FQNNGV. The CDR3 covers 12 residues. The chain's CDR3 is CASSRGGDTQYF. For the CDR3, the DNA is TGTGCCAGCAGCCGAGGCGGAGATACGCAGTATTTT.

This clonotype was found a few times. The chain combines TRBV10-1 with TRBJ1-1; no clear D gene. The ends were cut back, 3 bases at V and 1 base at J, with 9 bases in the middle. This CDR3 has 14 amino acids. Germline V CDR1 and CDR2: WNHNN, SYGVQD (reference sequence). CDR3 in amino acids: CASSDGIPNTEAFF. The CDR3 DNA reads as TGCGCCAGCAGTGACGGGATACCGAACACTGAAGCTTTCTTT.